The entry below describes one T cell receptor (beta chain). This clone showed up just a few times. Its antigen is not yet known. No base qualities exist here, and no much larger clone lies one base off it. Libraries were prepared through the immunoSEQ multiplex PCR assay. For the multiplex PCR, a mixture combining 60 forward primers for TCR Vbeta segments and 13 reverse primers for TCR Jbeta segments was used. A multiplex PCR assay on genomic DNA amplified the CDR3 region of rearranged TCR beta genes. The Illumina HiSeq System was used to sequence the amplified TCR beta libraries as 87-base-pair reads. In the paper's pipeline: Across the 670 or so repertoires, a later analysis counted some 81 million unique TCR beta chains, 8.5 million to 12 million of which were shared by at least two donors. Raw reads were error-corrected and collapsed into unique sequences with a nearest-neighbor algorithm that merged closely related sequences to remove PCR and sequencing errors. To assign V, D and J gene segments, CDR3 sequences were aligned to IMGT reference sequences. For a sequence to be retained, a match of at least six nucleotides was required to both a V gene segment and a J gene segment. Rearrangements were called productive when the CDR3 lacked stop codons and stayed in frame with V and J; all others were non-productive. CDR3 was defined according to IMGT convention as the region running from the second conserved V-encoded cysteine to the conserved J-encoded phenylalanine. Sequences without an unambiguous match to a single V gene segment were excluded from the earlier analysis of approximately 600 of the donors. In an earlier analysis of around 600 of the donors, V segments were called functional above 56.7% productive rearrangements and were called segregating when the between-donor standard deviation exceeded 5%. A statistical classification framework was developed to diagnose cytomegalovirus status using the catalog of TCR beta chain sequences. In a later analysis, TCR nucleotide sequences were compared against IMGT/GENE-DB human TR gene sequences so that V and J genes could be assigned. The TCRdist pipeline was used in a later analysis to assign CDR3 sequences and most-parsimonious VDJ recombination scenarios. In a later analysis, each TCR beta chain was defined by its CDR3 amino acid sequence together with its V-gene family, and reads without a unique V-gene family were excluded. A later analysis removed several hundred highly shared, low-generation-probability nucleotide sequences to deal with suspected cross-contamination and a sequencing artifact. A later analysis calculated a clonal expansion index for each public chain from normalized within-repertoire ranks of inferred template counts. In a later analysis, generation probabilities were computed with a VDJ recombination model fitted to out-of-frame rearrangements, and the resulting probabilities were checked against IGoR. In a later analysis, TCR-TCR, TCR-HLA and TCR-CMV co-occurrence was scored with hypergeometric tests, and a repertoire-size bias correction was applied to TCR pairs. In a later analysis, false discovery rates were estimated by permuting HLA or CMV assignments 20 times. In a later analysis, co-occurring TCRs were grouped using DBSCAN, and TCRdist sequence similarity was added for clustering within HLA-allele-positive subsets. Co-occurrence clustering excluded repertoires with fewer than 30,000 or more than 120,000 public chains, plus five with anomalous nucleotide sharing. In its TCRdb copy, this immuneACCESS table keeps in-frame sequences only and misses some clones. Where compared with another copy, unresolved V genes explain less than half of these, and the others have no known cause. V, J and clone size derive from that table, while D and trimming were established from the DNA sequence. The sample records more than 50,000 clones, 77% of which are singletons. The biggest ten clones account for more than 2.5% of the sample.

These data are taken from a study of cytomegalovirus exposure and HLA in healthy donors (dated by TCRdb to about 2017). With respect to the entire study: An earlier analysis of roughly 500 of the donors reported about 250 Gb of sequence data and around 110 million unique TCR beta sequences from about 200 million T cells. Roughly 300 gigabases of sequencing data and approximately 93 million unique TCR sequences were included in an early release covering 500 to 750 HLA-typed donors. Among the roughly 370 genotyped donors, roughly 80% belonged to the genetic ancestry cluster associated with self-reported Caucasian donors. The study aimed to test whether signatures of past pathogen exposure could be identified by cataloging public T cell receptors. The T cell repertoires of about 700 subjects were profiled by immunosequencing and related to cytomegalovirus serostatus. Besides the first cohort of around 700 subjects, a separate validation cohort made up of 120 different subjects was used. High-throughput TCR immunosequencing, statistical association of individual TCRs with disease status, and machine learning were combined to predict cytomegalovirus infection status. In a later analysis, previously published TCR beta repertoires from 600 to 850 donors were re-analyzed and high-resolution HLA genotyping was added so that TCR occurrence patterns could be studied. The later analysis used no new phenotypic data to find candidate immune exposures, relying instead on TCR beta sequences and their occurrence across donors. In an earlier analysis of about 590 of the donors, high-throughput TCR beta sequencing was used to judge whether each TCR beta V gene segment behaved as functional or pseudogenic. Donor age, sex, ethnicity and CMV serostatus were compiled together with the repertoire data. A later genetic analysis used genome-wide SNP genotypes for about three fifths of the 666 donors, treating that subset as a discovery cohort. All discovery cohort repertoires had been generated on a single sequencing platform. HLA typing included class I and class II loci at four-digit resolution. Typing coverage varied by locus: roughly 629-640 donors for A, B, C, DRB1 and DQB1; roughly 500 for DQA1; around 570 for DPA1; 450 to 480 for DPB1. Because of strong linkage in the cohort, 4 to 6 DR-DQ haplotypes were treated as single units for association and clustering. Among about 360 genotyped donors of the cohort, an average of roughly 240,000 unique TCR beta nucleotide sequences were sequenced per donor, roughly 20% of them non-productive.

The germline V and J ends show losses of 3 bases and 4 bases respectively, and no gene match explains 7 bases of the junction. The CDR3 spans 16 residues, from the cysteine through the phenylalanine. Only the CDR3 portion is preserved as DNA: 48 bases, with reading frame beginning at the first base. The germline V gene supplies CDR1 KGHSH and CDR2 LQKENI. The cohort consisted of 666 healthy bone marrow donors. At the time of sampling, all cohort members were nominally healthy, though unrecorded immune exposures were likely present. The donor was CMV seronegative and was included in the group of a few hundred seronegative cohort members. Each donor provided a peripheral blood sample, and peripheral blood mononuclear cells were used for TCR beta sequencing. The Qiagen DNeasy Blood Extraction Kit was used to extract genomic DNA from the blood cell samples. General findings and caveats noted by the study authors: The authors suggested that the approach could potentially be generalized to other disease states and immunological phenotypes. Specific HLA alleles were associated with roughly 16,000 TCR beta sequences at a false discovery rate of 0.05 in a later analysis. According to a later analysis, TCR association rates differed among HLA loci, with DRB1 alleles showing the most associated TCRs and HLA-C alleles showing the fewest. Some IMGT-functional V segments, including TRBV6-2 and TRBV6-3, could not be told apart with the 87-base-pair reads, so those segments were excluded. A few of the identified cytomegalovirus-associated TCR beta chains were confirmed in vitro to be specific for cytomegalovirus antigens. In an earlier analysis of some 500 of the donors, most TCR beta V segments were observed in productive rearrangements about 87% or about 30% of the time, broadly matching IMGT annotations. A cluster of highly shared sequence variants was judged likely to be a technical artifact of the sequencing pipeline. Cytomegalovirus status was reported to be diagnosed by the classifier with high specificity and sensitivity in both the original and validation cohorts. Correlated functional status among segregating V segments might reflect linkage disequilibrium, but an unknown experimental factor could not be ruled out. In a later genetic analysis, a missense DCLRE1C variant was associated with V-gene and J-gene trimming of TCR beta chains, and the association was replicated in an independent cohort. Strong co-occurrence of HLA alleles, especially DR and DQ, made assigning TCR associations to individual alleles difficult. A later analysis found that HLA-associated TCR beta chains were more clonally expanded and had lower generation probabilities than equally common non-associated chains. According to a later analysis, parvovirus B19, influenza, CMV and Epstein-Barr virus appeared linked to several top co-occurrence clusters. The cohort was sequenced for TCR beta chains only, and without alpha or paired-chain data the features that could be detected were limited. Most TCR sequences were observed very rarely across donors, whereas some public TCRs were present in many individuals. In a later genetic analysis, fewer N-insertions in productive TCRs were reported among donors in an Asian-associated ancestry cluster than the approximately 710-donor mean. Immune exposure information for the cohort was limited to CMV serostatus. In the study, around 150 TCR beta chains were listed as associated with cytomegalovirus. According to a later analysis, most CMV-associated TCR beta chains appeared to be HLA-restricted, and the HLA associations seemed to be driven largely by CMV exposure. A further reported finding was that TCR beta sequences accurately predicted the HLA-A and HLA-B alleles for most subjects in the first cohort. Because counts were too low, 15 to 20 rarely observed V segments, including chromosome 9 orphons, were excluded from the earlier analysis of 587 of the donors. Because HLA typing was unavailable for some donors at each locus, only the typed subset was used in association tests. Presence/absence analyses assumed roughly uniform sequencing depth across donors, an assumption that may not hold.

The chain employs TRBV18 and TRBJ1-1, with 11 bases matching TRBD1. The TCR comes from a female donor in good health and CMV-seronegative. Sequenced input: PBMCs. The DNA reads as follows: TGTGCCAGCTCACCGCGGGCCGGGACAGGGGGCACTGAAGCTTTCTTT. The encoded protein is CASSPRAGTGGTEAFF.